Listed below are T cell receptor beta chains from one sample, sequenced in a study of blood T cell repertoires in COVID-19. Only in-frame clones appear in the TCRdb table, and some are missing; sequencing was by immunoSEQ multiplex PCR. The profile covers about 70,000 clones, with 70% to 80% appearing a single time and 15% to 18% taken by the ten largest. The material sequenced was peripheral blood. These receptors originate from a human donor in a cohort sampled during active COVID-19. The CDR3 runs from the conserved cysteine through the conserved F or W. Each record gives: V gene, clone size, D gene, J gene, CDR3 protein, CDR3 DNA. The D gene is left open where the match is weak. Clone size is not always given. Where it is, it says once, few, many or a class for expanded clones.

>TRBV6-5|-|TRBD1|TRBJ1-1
CASRVTGDMNTEAFF
TGTGCCAGCCGAGTGACAGGGGACATGAACACTGAAGCTTTCTTT
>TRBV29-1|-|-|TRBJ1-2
CSVSTHTYGYTF
TGCAGCGTTAGTACACACACCTATGGCTACACCTTC
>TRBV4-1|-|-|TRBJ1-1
CASSPSRVSEAFF
TGCGCCAGCAGCCCAAGCCGGGTCTCTGAAGCTTTCTTT
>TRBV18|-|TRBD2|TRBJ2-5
CASSPLTSGNGETQYF
TGTGCCAGCTCACCACTGACTAGCGGGAACGGGGAGACCCAGTACTTC
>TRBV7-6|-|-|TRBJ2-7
CASSSRDSHEQYF
TGTGCCAGCAGCTCCCGGGACTCGCACGAGCAGTACTTC
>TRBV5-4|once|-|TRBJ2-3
CASSLVGQMVYTQYF
TGTGCCAGCAGCTTAGTGGGGCAGATGGTTTATACGCAGTATTTT
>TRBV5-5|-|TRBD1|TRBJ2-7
CASSFATGGNEQYF
TGTGCCAGCAGCTTCGCTACAGGGGGGAACGAGCAGTACTTC
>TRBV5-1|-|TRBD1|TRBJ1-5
CASSTRTGGNQPQHF
TGCGCCAGCAGCACCAGGACAGGGGGCAATCAGCCCCAGCATTTT
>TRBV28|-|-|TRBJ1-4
CASSPGGAANEKLFF
TGTGCCAGCAGCCCGGGAGGGGCGGCGAATGAAAAACTGTTTTTT
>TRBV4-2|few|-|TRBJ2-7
CASSQDDRGIGSYEQYF
TGTGCCAGCAGCCAAGACGACCGGGGTATAGGGTCCTACGAGCAGTACTTC
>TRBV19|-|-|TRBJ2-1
CASSNSYNEQFF
TGTGCCAGTAGCAACTCCTACAATGAGCAGTTCTTC
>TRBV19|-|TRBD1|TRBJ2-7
CASSAGQGGYEQYF
TGTGCCAGTAGTGCCGGACAGGGGGGCTACGAGCAGTACTTC
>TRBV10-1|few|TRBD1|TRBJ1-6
CASSQGQGASSPLHF
TGCGCCAGCAGTCAAGGACAGGGGGCTTCTTCACCCCTCCACTTT
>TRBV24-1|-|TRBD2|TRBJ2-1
CATSDPGLAGGWFF
TGTGCCACCAGTGATCCCGGACTAGCGGGAGGCTGGTTCTTC
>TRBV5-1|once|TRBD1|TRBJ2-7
CASSFDRGPYEQYF
TGCGCCAGCAGCTTCGACAGGGGGCCATACGAGCAGTACTTC
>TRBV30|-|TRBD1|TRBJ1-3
CALTGAAGNTIYF
TGTGCCTTAACAGGGGCGGCTGGAAACACCATATATTTT
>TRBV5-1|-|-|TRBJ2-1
CASRLGGQNNEQFF
TGCGCCAGCAGATTGGGAGGACAGAACAATGAGCAGTTCTTC
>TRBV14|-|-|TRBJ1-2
CASSPVGGWNYGYTF
TGTGCCAGCAGCCCCGTCGGCGGGTGGAACTATGGCTACACCTTC
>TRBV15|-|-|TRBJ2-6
CATSSVGANVLTF
TGTGCCACCAGCAGTGTAGGGGCCAACGTCCTGACTTTC
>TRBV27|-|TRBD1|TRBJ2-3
CASSLGGQGIRSTDTQYF
TGTGCCAGCAGTTTAGGGGGACAGGGCATACGGAGCACAGATACGCAGTATTTT
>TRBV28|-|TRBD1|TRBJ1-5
CASTPRGGQGRNQPQHF
TGTGCCAGCACCCCCAGAGGAGGACAGGGCCGCAATCAGCCCCAGCATTTT
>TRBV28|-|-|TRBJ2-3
CASRARTPDRDFTDTQYF
TGTGCCAGCAGGGCCCGAACCCCGGACAGAGACTTCACAGATACGCAGTATTTT
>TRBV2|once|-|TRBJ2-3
CASSPGSAQYF
TGTGCCAGCAGTCCGGGGTCCGCACAGTATTTT
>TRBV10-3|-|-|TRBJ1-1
CAISDAGDTEAFF
TGTGCCATCAGTGACGCGGGGGACACTGAAGCTTTCTTT
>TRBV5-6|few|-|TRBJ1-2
CASSSGNPNYGYTF
TGTGCCAGCAGCTCTGGCAACCCTAACTATGGCTACACCTTC
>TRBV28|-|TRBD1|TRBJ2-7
CASSFPQGASYF
TGTGCCAGCAGTTTTCCTCAGGGGGCCTCATACTTC
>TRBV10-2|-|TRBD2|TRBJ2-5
CASSETSGETQYF
TGCGCCAGCAGTGAGACTAGCGGGGAGACCCAGTACTTC
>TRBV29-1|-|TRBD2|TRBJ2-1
CSVSGSIYNEQFF
TGCAGCGTTAGCGGGAGTATCTACAATGAGCAGTTCTTC
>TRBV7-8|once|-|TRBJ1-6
CASSLVGGSSYNSPLHF
TGTGCCAGCAGCCTCGTCGGGGGTAGCTCCTATAATTCACCCCTCCACTTT
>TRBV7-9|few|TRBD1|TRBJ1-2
CASSLGNTGATNYGYTF
TGTGCCAGCAGCTTAGGGAATACAGGGGCGACTAACTATGGCTACACCTTC
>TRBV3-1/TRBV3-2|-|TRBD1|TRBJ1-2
CASSPTGETNYGYTF
TGTGCCAGCAGCCCGACAGGGGAGACTAACTATGGCTACACCTTC
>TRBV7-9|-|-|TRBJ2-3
CASSQIGTFSTDTQYF
TGTGCCAGCAGCCAGATCGGGACATTTAGCACAGATACGCAGTATTTT
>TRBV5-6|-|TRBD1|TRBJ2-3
CASSLTRGPYTDTQYF
TGTGCCAGCAGCTTGACCAGGGGGCCTTACACAGATACGCAGTATTTT
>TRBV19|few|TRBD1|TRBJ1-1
CASSRTGGANTEAFF
TGTGCCAGTAGTAGGACAGGGGGCGCGAACACTGAAGCTTTCTTT
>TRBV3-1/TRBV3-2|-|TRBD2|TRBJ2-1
CASSRHGTSGIVVFF
TGTGCCAGCAGCCGGCATGGGACTAGCGGAATCGTGGTGTTCTTC
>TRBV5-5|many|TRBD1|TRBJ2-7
CASSWGQGATYEQYF
TGTGCCAGCAGCTGGGGACAGGGGGCTACCTACGAGCAGTACTTC
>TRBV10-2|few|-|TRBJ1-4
CASQGGRVEKLFF
TGCGCCAGCCAAGGAGGGAGAGTGGAAAAACTGTTTTTT
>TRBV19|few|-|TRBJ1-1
CASSARQANTEAFF
TGTGCCAGTAGTGCCAGACAGGCGAACACTGAAGCTTTCTTT
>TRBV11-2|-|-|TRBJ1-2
CASSPDRNNYGYTF
TGTGCCAGCAGCCCGGACAGAAACAACTATGGCTACACCTTC
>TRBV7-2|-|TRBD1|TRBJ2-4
CASSSQTGDIQYF
TGTGCCAGCAGCTCACAAACAGGGGACATTCAGTACTTC
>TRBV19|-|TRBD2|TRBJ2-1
CASQNRGSGTSGYNEQFF
TGTGCCAGTCAGAACAGGGGGTCCGGGACTAGCGGTTACAATGAGCAGTTCTTC
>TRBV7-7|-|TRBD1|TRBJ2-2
CASSPQGASNTGELFF
TGTGCCAGCAGTCCCCAGGGGGCTTCGAACACCGGGGAGCTGTTTTTT
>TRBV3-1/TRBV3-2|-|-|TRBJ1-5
CASSPRQGNQPQHF
TGTGCCAGCAGCCCACGACAGGGCAATCAGCCCCAGCATTTT
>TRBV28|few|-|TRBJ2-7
CASSLRSSYEQYF
TGTGCCAGCAGTTTACGCAGTTCCTACGAGCAGTACTTC
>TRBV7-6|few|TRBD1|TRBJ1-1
CASSEYRGQAFF
TGTGCCAGCAGCGAATACAGGGGGCAAGCTTTCTTT
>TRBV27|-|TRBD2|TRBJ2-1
CASSLENPLAGVYNEQFF
TGTGCCAGCAGTTTAGAAAACCCTCTAGCGGGAGTGTACAATGAGCAGTTCTTC
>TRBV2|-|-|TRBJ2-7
CASSSASYEQYF
TGTGCCAGCAGCTCAGCTAGTTACGAGCAGTACTTC
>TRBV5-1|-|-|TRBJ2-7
CASSLKGPGVNEQYF
TGCGCCAGCAGCTTGAAGGGGCCAGGGGTCAACGAGCAGTACTTC
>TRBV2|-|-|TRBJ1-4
CASNERPGQGEKLFF
TGTGCCAGCAACGAACGGCCAGGGCAGGGTGAAAAACTGTTTTTT
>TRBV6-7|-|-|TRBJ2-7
CASSYSPPIPNEQYF
TGTGCCAGCAGTTACTCCCCCCCAATTCCTAATGAGCAGTACTTC
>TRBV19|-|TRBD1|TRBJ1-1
CATGTGGSAAFF
TGTGCCACCGGGACAGGCGGCTCTGCAGCTTTCTTT
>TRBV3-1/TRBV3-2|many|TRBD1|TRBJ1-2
CASSRTSGTGSYGYTF
TGTGCCAGCAGCCGTACTTCCGGGACAGGGTCGTATGGCTACACCTTC
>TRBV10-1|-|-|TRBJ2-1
CASSLEASSYNEQFF
TGCGCCAGCAGTTTAGAGGCCAGTTCCTACAATGAGCAGTTCTTC
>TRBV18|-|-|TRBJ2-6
CASSPFTAVSGANVLTF
TGTGCCAGCTCACCCTTTACAGCGGTGTCTGGGGCCAACGTCCTGACTTTC
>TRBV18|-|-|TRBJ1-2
CASSPQEARARDYGYTF
TGTGCCAGCTCACCTCAGGAAGCCAGGGCAAGAGACTATGGCTACACCTTC
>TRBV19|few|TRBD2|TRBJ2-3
CASSIGLAGGLSDTQYF
TGTGCCAGTAGTATTGGACTAGCGGGAGGGCTGTCAGATACGCAGTATTTT
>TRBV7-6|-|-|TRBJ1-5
CASSLQGSNQPQHF
TGTGCCAGCAGCCTTCAGGGTAGCAATCAGCCCCAGCATTTT
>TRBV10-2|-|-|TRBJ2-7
CASTEVPRFEQYF
TGCGCCAGCACGGAGGTACCCAGGTTCGAGCAGTACTTC
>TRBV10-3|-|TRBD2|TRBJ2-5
CAIGPSGQETQYF
TGTGCCATAGGGCCTAGCGGACAAGAGACCCAGTACTTC